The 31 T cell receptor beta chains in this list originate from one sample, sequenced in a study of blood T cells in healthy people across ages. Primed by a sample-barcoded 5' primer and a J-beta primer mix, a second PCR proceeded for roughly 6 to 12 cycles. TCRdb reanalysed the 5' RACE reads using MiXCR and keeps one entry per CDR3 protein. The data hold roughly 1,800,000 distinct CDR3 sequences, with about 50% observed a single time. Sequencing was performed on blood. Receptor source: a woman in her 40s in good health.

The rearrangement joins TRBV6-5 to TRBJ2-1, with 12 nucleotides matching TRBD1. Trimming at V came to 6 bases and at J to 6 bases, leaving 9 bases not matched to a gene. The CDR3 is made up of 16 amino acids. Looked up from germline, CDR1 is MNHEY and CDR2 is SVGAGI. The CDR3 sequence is CASRNNRDRGLNEQFF. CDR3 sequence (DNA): TGTGCCAGCAGGAACAACCGGGACAGGGGGCTCAATGAGCAGTTCTTC.

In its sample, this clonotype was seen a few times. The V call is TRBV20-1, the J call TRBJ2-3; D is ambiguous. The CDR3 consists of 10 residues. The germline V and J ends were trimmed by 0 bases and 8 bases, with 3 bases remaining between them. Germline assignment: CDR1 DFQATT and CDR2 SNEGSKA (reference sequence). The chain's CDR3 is CSARDPTQYF. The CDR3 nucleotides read TGCAGTGCTAGAGACCCTACGCAGTATTTT.

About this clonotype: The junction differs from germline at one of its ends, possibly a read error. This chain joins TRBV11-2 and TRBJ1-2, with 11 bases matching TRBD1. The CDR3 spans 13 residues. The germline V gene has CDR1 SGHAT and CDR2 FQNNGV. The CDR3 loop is CASSVGQGVGYTF. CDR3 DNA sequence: TGCGCCAGCAGCGTGGGACAGGGGGTTGGCTACACCTTC.

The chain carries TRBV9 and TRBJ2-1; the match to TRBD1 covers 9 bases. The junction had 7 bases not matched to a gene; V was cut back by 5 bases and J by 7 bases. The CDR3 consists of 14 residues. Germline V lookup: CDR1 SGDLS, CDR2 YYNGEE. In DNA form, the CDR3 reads TGTGCCAGCAGTTCACAGGGGGCGCGAAATGAGCAGTTCTTC. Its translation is CASSSQGARNEQFF.

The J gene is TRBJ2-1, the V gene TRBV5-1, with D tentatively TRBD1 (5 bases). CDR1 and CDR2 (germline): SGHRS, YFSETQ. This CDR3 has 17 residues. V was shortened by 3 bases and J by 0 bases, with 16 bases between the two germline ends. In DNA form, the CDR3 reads TGCGCCAGCAGCTCCGGGTTCAGGGTAGTCTCCTACAATGAGCAGTTCTTC. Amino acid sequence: CASSSGFRVVSYNEQFF.

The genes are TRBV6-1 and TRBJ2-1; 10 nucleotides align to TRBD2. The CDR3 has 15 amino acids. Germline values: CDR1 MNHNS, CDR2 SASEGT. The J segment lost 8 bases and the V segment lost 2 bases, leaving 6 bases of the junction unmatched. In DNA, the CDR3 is TGTGCCAGCAGTGAAAGCGGGGGGGCCGTCGATGAGCAGTTCTTC. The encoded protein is CASSESGGAVDEQFF.

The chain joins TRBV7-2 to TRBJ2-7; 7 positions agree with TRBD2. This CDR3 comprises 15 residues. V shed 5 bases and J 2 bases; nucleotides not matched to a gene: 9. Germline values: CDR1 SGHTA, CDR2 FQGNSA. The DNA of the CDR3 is TGTGCCAGCAGCCTTGGGAGCGGGGCCCCCTACGAGCAGTACTTC. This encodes CASSLGSGAPYEQYF.

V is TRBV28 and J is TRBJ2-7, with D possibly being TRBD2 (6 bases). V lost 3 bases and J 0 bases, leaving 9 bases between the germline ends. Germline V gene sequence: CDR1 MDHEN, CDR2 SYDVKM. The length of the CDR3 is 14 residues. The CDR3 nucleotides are TGTGCCAGCAGTTTTTTAGCGGACTCCTACGAGCAGTACTTC. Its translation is CASSFLADSYEQYF.

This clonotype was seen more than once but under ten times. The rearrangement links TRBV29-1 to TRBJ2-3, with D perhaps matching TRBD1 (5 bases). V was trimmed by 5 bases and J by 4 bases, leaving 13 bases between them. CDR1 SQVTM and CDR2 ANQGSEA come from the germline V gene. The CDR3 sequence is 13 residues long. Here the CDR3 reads CSVRQGWADTQYF. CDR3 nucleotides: TGCAGCGTTAGGCAGGGATGGGCAGATACGCAGTATTTT.

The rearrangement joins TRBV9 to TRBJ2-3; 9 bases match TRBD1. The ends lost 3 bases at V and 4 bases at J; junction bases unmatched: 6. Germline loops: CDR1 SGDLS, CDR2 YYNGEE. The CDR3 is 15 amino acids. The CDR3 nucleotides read TGTGCCAGCAGCGCTGCGACAGGGGGACCAGATACGCAGTATTTT. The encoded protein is CASSAATGGPDTQYF.

CDR3: CASSQAGAGISSTDTQYF. The CDR3 DNA reads as TGCGCCAGCAGCCAAGCGGGAGCGGGGATCTCTAGCACAGATACGCAGTATTTT. This sequence joins TRBV4-1 and TRBJ2-3; 7 nucleotides match TRBD2. From germline, CDR1 is MGHRA and CDR2 YSYEKL. The CDR3 is made up of 18 amino acids. V was pared by 1 base and J by 0 bases, with 10 bases of the junction left unmatched.

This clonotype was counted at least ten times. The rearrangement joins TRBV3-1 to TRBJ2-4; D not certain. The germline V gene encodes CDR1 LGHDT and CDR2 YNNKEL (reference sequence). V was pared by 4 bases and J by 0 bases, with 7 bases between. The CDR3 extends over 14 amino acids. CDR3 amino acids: CASSPRVAKNIQYF. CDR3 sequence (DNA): TGTGCCAGCAGCCCCCGGGTAGCCAAAAACATTCAGTACTTC.

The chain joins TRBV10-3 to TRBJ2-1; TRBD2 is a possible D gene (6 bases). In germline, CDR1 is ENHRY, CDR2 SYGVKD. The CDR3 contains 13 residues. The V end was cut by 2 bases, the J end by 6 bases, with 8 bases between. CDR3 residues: CAISEGGTNEQFF. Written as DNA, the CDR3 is TGTGCCATCAGTGAGGGCGGGACCAATGAGCAGTTCTTC.

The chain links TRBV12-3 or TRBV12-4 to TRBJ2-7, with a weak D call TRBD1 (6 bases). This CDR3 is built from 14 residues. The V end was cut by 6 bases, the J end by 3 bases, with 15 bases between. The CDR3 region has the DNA TGTGCCAGCAGCCCACCCGGACAGAACTACGAGCAGTACTTC. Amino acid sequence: CASSPPGQNYEQYF.

The CDR3: CASSFKGPYQETQYF. CDR3 coding DNA: TGTGCCAGCAGCTTCAAGGGGCCTTACCAAGAGACCCAGTACTTC. This chain links TRBV11-2 with TRBJ2-5, with TRBD1 as a possible D gene (5 bases). Germline values: CDR1 SGHAT, CDR2 FQNNGV. Deletions cut 3 bases from V and 0 bases from J, with 11 bases between. There are 15 residues in the CDR3.

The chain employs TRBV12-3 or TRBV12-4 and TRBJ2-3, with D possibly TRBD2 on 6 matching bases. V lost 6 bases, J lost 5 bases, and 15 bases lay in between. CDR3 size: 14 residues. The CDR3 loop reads CASSGASDRDTQYF. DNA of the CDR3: TGTGCCAGCAGCGGGGCTAGCGATAGAGATACGCAGTATTTT.

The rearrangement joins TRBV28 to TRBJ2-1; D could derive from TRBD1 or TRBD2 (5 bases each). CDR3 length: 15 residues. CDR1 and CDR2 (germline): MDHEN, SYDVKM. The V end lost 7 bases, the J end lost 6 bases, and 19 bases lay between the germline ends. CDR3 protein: CASTTSTGTSNEQFF. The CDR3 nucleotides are TGTGCCAGCACCACTTCCACCGGGACCAGCAATGAGCAGTTCTTC.

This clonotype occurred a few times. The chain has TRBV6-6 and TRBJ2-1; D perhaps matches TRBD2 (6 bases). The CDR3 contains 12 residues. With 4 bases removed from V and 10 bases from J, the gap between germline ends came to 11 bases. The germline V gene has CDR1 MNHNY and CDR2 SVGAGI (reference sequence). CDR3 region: CASSSTRFEQFF. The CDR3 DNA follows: TGTGCCAGCAGTTCGACTAGATTCGAGCAGTTCTTC.

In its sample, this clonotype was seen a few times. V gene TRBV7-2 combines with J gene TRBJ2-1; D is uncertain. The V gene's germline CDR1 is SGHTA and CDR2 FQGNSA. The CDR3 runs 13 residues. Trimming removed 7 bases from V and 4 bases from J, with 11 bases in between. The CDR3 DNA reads TGTGCCAGCACCCTGGTCTTTTACAATGAGCAGTTCTTC. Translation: CASTLVFYNEQFF.

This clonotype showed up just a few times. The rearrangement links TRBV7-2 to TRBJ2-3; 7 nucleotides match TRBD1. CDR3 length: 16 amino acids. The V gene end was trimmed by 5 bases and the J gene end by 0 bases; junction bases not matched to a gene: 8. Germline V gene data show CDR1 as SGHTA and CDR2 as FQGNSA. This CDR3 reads CASSVQGTTSTDTQYF. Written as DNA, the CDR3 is TGTGCCAGCAGCGTACAGGGGACCACTAGCACAGATACGCAGTATTTT.

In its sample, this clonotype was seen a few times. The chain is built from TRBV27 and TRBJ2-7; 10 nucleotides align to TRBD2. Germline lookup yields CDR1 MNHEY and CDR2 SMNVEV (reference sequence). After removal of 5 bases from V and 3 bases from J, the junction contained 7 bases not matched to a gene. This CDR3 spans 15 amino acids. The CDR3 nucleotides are TGTGCCAGCAGTCAACTAGCGGGGACAGACTACGAGCAGTACTTC. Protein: CASSQLAGTDYEQYF.

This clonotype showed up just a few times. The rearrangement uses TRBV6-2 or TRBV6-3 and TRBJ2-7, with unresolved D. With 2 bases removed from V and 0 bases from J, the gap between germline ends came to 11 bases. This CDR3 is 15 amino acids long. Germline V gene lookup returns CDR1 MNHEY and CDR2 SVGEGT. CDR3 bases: TGTGCCAGCAGTTACAGCACAGCGAGCTCCTACGAGCAGTACTTC. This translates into CASSYSTASSYEQYF.

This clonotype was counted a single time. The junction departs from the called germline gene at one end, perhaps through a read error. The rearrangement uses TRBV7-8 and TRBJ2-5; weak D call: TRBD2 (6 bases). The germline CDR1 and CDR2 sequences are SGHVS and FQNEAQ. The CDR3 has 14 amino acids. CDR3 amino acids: CAGSPQTSIETQYF. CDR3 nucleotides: TGTGCCGGCAGCCCACAGACTAGTATCGAGACCCAGTACTTC.

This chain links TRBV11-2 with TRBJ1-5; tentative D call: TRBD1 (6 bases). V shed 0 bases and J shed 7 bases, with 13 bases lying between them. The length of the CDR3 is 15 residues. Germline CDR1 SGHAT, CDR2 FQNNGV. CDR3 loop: CASSLDRGASQPQHF. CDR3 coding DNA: TGTGCCAGCAGCTTAGACAGGGGAGCTAGCCAGCCCCAGCATTTT.

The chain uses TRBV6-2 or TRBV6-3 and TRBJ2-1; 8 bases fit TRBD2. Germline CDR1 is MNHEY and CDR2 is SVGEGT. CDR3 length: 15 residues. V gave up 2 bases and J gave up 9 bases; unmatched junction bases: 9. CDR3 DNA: TGTGCCAGCAGTTACGGGTCGGGGGGGCTAATTGAGCAGTTCTTC. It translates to CASSYGSGGLIEQFF.

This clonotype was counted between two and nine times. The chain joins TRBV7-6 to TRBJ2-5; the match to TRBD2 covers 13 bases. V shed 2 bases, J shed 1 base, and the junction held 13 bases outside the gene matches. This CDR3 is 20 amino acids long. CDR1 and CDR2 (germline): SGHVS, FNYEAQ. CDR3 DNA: TGTGCCAGCAGCTTATGGACACGGCCGGGACTAGCGGGGATCCAAGAGACCCAGTACTTC. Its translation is CASSLWTRPGLAGIQETQYF.

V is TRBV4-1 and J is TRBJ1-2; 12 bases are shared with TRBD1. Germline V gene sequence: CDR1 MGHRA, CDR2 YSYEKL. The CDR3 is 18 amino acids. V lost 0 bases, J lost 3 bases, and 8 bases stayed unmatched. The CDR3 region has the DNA TGCGCCAGCAGCCAAGATCGAGGGACAGGGGGCAGGCACTATGGCTACACCTTC. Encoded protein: CASSQDRGTGGRHYGYTF.

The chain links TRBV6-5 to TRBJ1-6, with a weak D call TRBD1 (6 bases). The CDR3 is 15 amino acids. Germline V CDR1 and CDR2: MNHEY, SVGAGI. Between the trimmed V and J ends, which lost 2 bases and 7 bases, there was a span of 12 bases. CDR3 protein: CASSYVGQGNSPLHF. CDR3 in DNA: TGTGCCAGCAGTTACGTGGGACAAGGGAATTCACCCCTCCACTTT.

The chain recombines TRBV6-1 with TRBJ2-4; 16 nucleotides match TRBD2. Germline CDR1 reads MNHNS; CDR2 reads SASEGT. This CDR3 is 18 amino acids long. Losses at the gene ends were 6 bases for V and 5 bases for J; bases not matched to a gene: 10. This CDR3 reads CASSPKGLAGGIQNIQYF. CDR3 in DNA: TGTGCCAGCAGCCCAAAGGGACTAGCGGGGGGGATACAAAACATTCAGTACTTC.

This chain's CDR3 is CASSEGEQGRVYHYEQYF. CDR3 bases: TGTGCCAGCAGTGAAGGGGAACAGGGCAGGGTCTATCACTACGAGCAGTACTTC. The chain recombines TRBV2 with TRBJ2-4, with D maybe TRBD1 (6 bases). The assigned J gene may be wrong: the sequence end matches TRBJ2-7 better. Germline lookup yields CDR1 SNHLY and CDR2 FYNNEI. CDR3 length: 18 amino acids.

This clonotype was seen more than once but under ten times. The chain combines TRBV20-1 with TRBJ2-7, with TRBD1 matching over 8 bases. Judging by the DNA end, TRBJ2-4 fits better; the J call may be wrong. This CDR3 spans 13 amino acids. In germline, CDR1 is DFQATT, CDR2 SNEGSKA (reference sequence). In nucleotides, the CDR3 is TGCAGTGCTAGTTGGACAGGGCCTTACATTCAGTACTTC. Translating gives CSASWTGPYIQYF.